One sample yielded the 32 T cell receptor beta chains listed below, sequenced in a study of blood T cell repertoires in COVID-19. Repertoires were generated with immunoSEQ multiplex PCR, while TCRdb's copy carries only in-frame clones and drops some. The sample includes under 200,000 clones, 82% of them seen just once. Sequencing was carried out using PBMCs or T cells enriched from blood (not recorded which). All receptors derive from a woman aged 55-70 years with acute COVID-19.

The chain carries TRBV3-1 (or the pseudogene TRBV3-2) and TRBJ2-2; weak D call: TRBD2 (7 bases). The V gene lost 1 base and the J gene lost 3 bases, with 15 bases spanning the gap. CDR3 size: 17 residues. The germline V gene has CDR1 LGHDT and CDR2 YNNKEL (reference sequence). CDR3 sequence (DNA): TGTGCCAGCAGCCAAGTCGGGGGGCAATGGGACACCGGGGAGCTGTTTTTT. It is translated as CASSQVGGQWDTGELFF.

This clone was counted a few times. J is TRBJ1-2 and V is TRBV18, with a tentative D call TRBD1 (6 bases). The germline CDR1 and CDR2 sequences are KGHSH and LQKENI. This CDR3 has 15 residues. V was cut by 6 bases and J by 7 bases, with 21 bases left in between. The DNA of the CDR3 is TGTGCCAGCTCCCCCGGACAGTCCCTAGGAGGTGGCTACACCTTC. Translating it yields CASSPGQSLGGGYTF.

J is TRBJ1-3 and V is TRBV11-3; D is uncertain. There are 16 residues in the CDR3. The ends were cut back, 4 bases at V and 0 bases at J, with 13 bases in the middle. Germline loops: CDR1 SGHNT, CDR2 YENEEA. The CDR3 nucleotides read TGTGCCAGCAGCTCCGGACTGAGCAGCTCTGGAAACACCATATATTTT. Its translation: CASSSGLSSSGNTIYF. Variable domain in full (rest from reference TRBV11-3 and TRBJ1-3): EAGVVQSPRYKIIEKKQPVAFWCNPISGHNTLYWYLQNLGQGPELLIRYENEEAVDDSQLPKDRFSAERLKGVDSTLKIQPAELGDSAVYLCASSSGLSSSGNTIYFGEGSWLTVV.

The V and J genes are TRBV30 and TRBJ2-3, with a weak D call TRBD1 (6 bases). Looked up from germline, CDR1 is GTSNPN and CDR2 is SVGIG (reference sequence). The CDR3 sequence is 15 residues long. V lost 0 bases to trimming and J lost 1 base, with 11 bases between them. The CDR3 DNA reads TGTGCCTGGAGTGTGGGGGACACCGGCACAGATACGCAGTATTTT. This translates into CAWSVGDTGTDTQYF.

This chain joins TRBV3-1 (or the pseudogene TRBV3-2) and TRBJ1-5, with a possible D match to TRBD1 (5 bases). Germline V gene lookup returns CDR1 LGHDT and CDR2 YNNKEL (reference sequence). This CDR3 contains 14 residues. Trimming shortened V by 1 base and J by 5 bases, and 9 bases separated the two germline ends. CDR3 protein: CASSQGPGDQPQHF. CDR3 nucleotide sequence: TGTGCCAGCAGCCAAGGGCCGGGGGATCAGCCCCAGCATTTT.

This clone was seen only once. The rearrangement joins TRBV5-4 to TRBJ1-6; maybe TRBD1 (5 bases). The ends were cut back, 4 bases at V and 0 bases at J, with 11 bases in the middle. The CDR3 totals 16 residues. Germline-derived CDR1 and CDR2 are SGHNT and YYREEE (reference sequence). The CDR3 sequence: CASSRGGDSYNSPLHF. The CDR3 DNA reads TGTGCCAGCAGCAGGGGAGGGGACTCCTATAATTCACCCCTCCACTTT.

This chain joins TRBV27 and TRBJ1-5; a weak D match, TRBD1 (6 bases). Trimming pared 5 bases from V and 5 bases from J, leaving 13 bases between. The CDR3 runs to 14 residues. Germline CDR1 is MNHEY and CDR2 is SMNVEV (reference sequence). CDR3 coding DNA: TGTGCCAGCAGTCCTAGGGGGGGTTATCAGCCCCAGCATTTT. Its translation: CASSPRGGYQPQHF.

The rearrangement uses TRBV7-2 and TRBJ2-5; 9 nucleotides line up with TRBD1. Germline V gene lookup returns CDR1 SGHTA and CDR2 FQGNSA. The J segment lost 6 bases and the V segment lost 6 bases, leaving 8 bases of the junction unmatched. The CDR3 is 14 amino acids. CDR3 residues: CASRRDRGGQTQYF. DNA for the CDR3: TGTGCCAGCAGACGAGACAGGGGGGGACAGACCCAGTACTTC.

The chain couples TRBV30 to TRBJ2-2; possible D gene TRBD2, 7 bases. This CDR3 is 15 amino acids long. Germline V gene data show CDR1 as GTSNPN and CDR2 as SVGIG (reference sequence). V was clipped by 3 bases and J by 1 base, with 12 bases between them. The DNA for the CDR3 is TGTGCCTGGAGAGGGGGGGGCTTGAACACCGGGGAGCTGTTTTTT. It specifies CAWRGGGLNTGELFF.

V gene TRBV7-2 combines with J gene TRBJ1-6; the match to TRBD1 covers 10 bases. The length of the CDR3 is 15 residues. Germline V gives CDR1 SGHTA, CDR2 FQGNSA. Losses at the gene ends were 1 base for V and 11 bases for J; bases not matched to a gene: 5. In DNA, the CDR3 is TGTGCCAGCAGCTTAGAGGGACAGGGGACGACACCCCTCCACTTT. It specifies CASSLEGQGTTPLHF.

The V gene is TRBV6-2 or TRBV6-3, the J gene TRBJ2-3; 9 bases agree with TRBD1. The V and J ends lost 2 bases and 4 bases, in that order; junction bases with no gene match: 7. Germline V lookup: CDR1 MNHEY, CDR2 SVGEGT. The CDR3 extends over 16 amino acids. DNA for the CDR3: TGTGCCAGCAGTTACGCCCAAACAGGGGGCCCAGATACGCAGTATTTT. Encoded protein: CASSYAQTGGPDTQYF.

This clone was counted only a few times. The chain uses TRBV4-1 and TRBJ1-5; D gene uncertain. Trimming removed 4 bases from V and 4 bases from J, with 14 bases in between. The CDR3 is 15 residues long. From germline, CDR1 is MGHRA and CDR2 YSYEKL. The CDR3 DNA is TGCGCCAGCAGCCCCCTAGGCCCGGGGAATCAGCCCCAGCATTTT. The encoded protein is CASSPLGPGNQPQHF.

This rearrangement joins TRBV7-2 to TRBJ2-1; D not resolved. V lost 5 bases and J lost 4, with 12 bases in between. Germline CDR1 and CDR2: SGHTA and FQGNSA. The CDR3 runs 14 residues. The DNA for the CDR3 is TGTGCCAGCAGCCTTAGCACCAGTTACAATGAGCAGTTCTTC. Encoded protein: CASSLSTSYNEQFF.

The chain has TRBV3-1 (or the pseudogene TRBV3-2) and TRBJ2-7; 8 bases are a match to TRBD2. The germline gives CDR1 LGHDT, CDR2 YNNKEL (reference sequence). The CDR3 is made up of 13 amino acids. J was trimmed by 6 bases and V by 1 base; bases with no gene match: 2. This chain's CDR3 is CASSQGRGAEQYV. Here the CDR3 DNA reads TGTGCCAGCAGCCAAGGGCGGGGGGCCGAGCAGTACGTC.

The chain employs TRBV7-9 and TRBJ2-7; D is unresolved. The CDR3 has 14 residues. V lost 4 bases to trimming and J lost 1 base, with 11 bases between them. Germline V gene sequence: CDR1 SEHNR, CDR2 FQNEAQ (reference sequence). CDR3 sequence: CASSSMRRSYEQYF. CDR3 nucleotides: TGTGCCAGCAGCTCGATGCGGCGGTCCTACGAGCAGTACTTC. The full variable domain, with the rest looked up from reference TRBV7-9 and TRBJ2-7, is DTGVSQNPRHKITKRGQNVTFRCDPISEHNRLYWYRQTLGQGPEFLTYFQNEAQLEKSRLLSDRFSAERPKGSFSTLEIQRTEQGDSAMYLCASSSMRRSYEQYFGPGTRLTVT.

The chain carries TRBV7-9 and TRBJ2-1; TRBD2 aligns across 7 bases. Germline trimming cut 5 bases from V and 4 bases from J; bases unmatched to any gene: 8. This CDR3 comprises 15 residues. CDR1 SEHNR and CDR2 FQNEAQ come from the germline V gene (reference sequence). For the CDR3, the DNA is TGTGCCAGCAGCCCAGCGGGGAACCCATACAATGAGCAGTTCTTC. It codes for CASSPAGNPYNEQFF.

The rearrangement uses TRBV14 and TRBJ1-2; TRBD1 matches at 7 bases. After removal of 3 bases from V and 2 bases from J, the junction contained 3 bases not matched to a gene. Germline loops: CDR1 SGHDN, CDR2 FVKESK. This CDR3 spans 14 amino acids. CDR3 loop: CASSQSQGNYGYTF. Written as DNA, the CDR3 is TGTGCCAGCAGCCAGTCACAGGGGAACTATGGCTACACCTTC.

The chain carries TRBV5-4 and TRBJ2-7; 8 bases fit TRBD2. V was clipped by 2 bases and J by 1 base; unmatched bases: 20. CDR3 length: 20 residues. Germline V gene data show CDR1 as SGHNT and CDR2 as YYREEE (reference sequence). CDR3 nucleotides: TGTGCCAGCAGCTTTTCCGCGGGAGGCTCTGATCCACGCCTTTCCTACGAGCAGTACTTC. This gives the protein CASSFSAGGSDPRLSYEQYF.

The chain recombines TRBV15 with TRBJ1-3, with D possibly matching TRBD1 (5 bases). The CDR3 loop spans 15 amino acids. Germline values: CDR1 LNHNV, CDR2 YYDKDF (reference sequence). Trimming shortened V by 2 bases and J by 0 bases, and 8 bases separated the two germline ends. For the CDR3, the DNA is TGTGCCACCAGCAGACCCGACAGCTCTGGAAACACCATATATTTT. Its translation is CATSRPDSSGNTIYF.

The V gene is TRBV14, the J gene TRBJ1-2, with D uncertain. Germline V CDR1 and CDR2: SGHDN, FVKESK. This CDR3 has 15 amino acids. V was shortened by 0 bases and J by 0 bases, with 8 bases between the two germline ends. The CDR3: CASSQDATSNYGYTF. The CDR3, as DNA: TGTGCCAGCAGCCAAGATGCAACATCTAACTATGGCTACACCTTC. The full variable domain, rest sourced from reference TRBV14 and TRBJ1-2, is EAGVTQFPSHSVIEKGQTVTLRCDPISGHDNLYWYRRVMGKEIKFLLHFVKESKQDESGMPNNRFLAERTGGTYSTLKVQPAELEDSGVYFCASSQDATSNYGYTFGSGTRLTVV.

This clone was picked up a small number of times. The chain employs TRBV15 and TRBJ2-1, with TRBD1 identical over 9 bases. This CDR3 is 17 amino acids long. V was pared by 5 bases and J by 9 bases, with 17 bases of the junction left unmatched. CDR1 and CDR2 (germline): LNHNV, YYDKDF (reference sequence). Here the CDR3 DNA reads TGTGCCACCAGCTCGAGCCCGGGACAGGGAGTAACGGGTGAGCAGTTCTTC. Translation: CATSSSPGQGVTGEQFF.

The chain couples TRBV7-8 to TRBJ2-1, with D possibly TRBD2 on 6 matching bases. This CDR3 is 13 amino acids long. Deletions cut 1 base from V and 9 bases from J, with 10 bases between. Germline CDR1 SGHVS, CDR2 FQNEAQ. CDR3 protein: CASSLEHGGEQFF. In nucleotides, the CDR3 is TGTGCCAGCAGCTTAGAGCACGGGGGTGAGCAGTTCTTC. Full variable domain (missing parts from reference TRBV7-8 and TRBJ2-1): GAGVSQSPRYKVAKRGQDVALRCDPISGHVSLFWYQQALGQGPEFLTYFQNEAQLDKSGLPSDRFFAERPEGSVSTLKIQRTQQEDSAVYLCASSLEHGGEQFFGPGTRLTVL.

This clone has just one count. V usage is TRBV5-1 and J usage is TRBJ1-1, with D perhaps matching TRBD1 (6 bases). The length of the CDR3 is 15 residues. The V gene's germline CDR1 is SGHRS and CDR2 YFSETQ. Trimming cost V 4 bases and J 4 bases, with 17 bases left between them. CDR3 nucleotides: TGCGCCAGCAGCCCCAGCGGGGGGCTGGGCACTGAAGCTTTCTTT. Translating gives CASSPSGGLGTEAFF.

The chain carries TRBV5-5 and TRBJ2-4, with a tentative D call TRBD2 (6 bases). V lost 6 bases to trimming and J lost 6 bases, with 16 bases between them. This CDR3 region has 14 residues. Germline V gene sequence: CDR1 SGHKS, CDR2 YYEKEE (reference sequence). CDR3 sequence: CASIKMMEGNIQYF. DNA of the CDR3: TGTGCCAGCATTAAAATGATGGAGGGAAACATTCAGTACTTC.

This clone appeared a single time. The chain has TRBV19 and TRBJ1-3; 7 bases align to TRBD1. Germline V lookup: CDR1 LNHDA, CDR2 SQIVND (reference sequence). CDR3 length equals 15 residues. After removal of 6 bases from V and 2 bases from J, the junction contained 7 bases not matched to a gene. The CDR3 here is CASSPTGNTGNTIYF. The CDR3 coding sequence is TGTGCCAGTAGCCCGACAGGGAATACTGGAAACACCATATATTTT. Combining the CDR3 with reference TRBV19 and TRBJ1-3 gives the whole variable domain DGGITQSPKYLFRKEGQNVTLSCEQNLNHDAMYWYRQDPGQGLRLIYYSQIVNDFQKGDIAEGYSVSREKKESFPLTVTSAQKNPTAFYLCASSPTGNTGNTIYFGEGSWLTVV.

The chain uses TRBV7-2 and TRBJ1-1; the match to TRBD1 covers 8 bases. Looked up from germline, CDR1 is SGHTA and CDR2 is FQGNSA. This CDR3 region has 13 residues. V gave up 4 bases and J gave up 13 bases; unmatched junction bases: 11. The CDR3 DNA is TGTGCCAGCAGCTCTCGGACAGGGACCAGGGATTTCTTT. This sequence encodes CASSSRTGTRDFF.

This chain links TRBV7-9 with TRBJ2-7; TRBD1 matches at 7 bases. V lost 3 bases, J lost 3 bases, and 2 bases stayed unmatched. Germline V gene data show CDR1 as SEHNR and CDR2 as FQNEAQ (reference sequence). There are 13 residues in the CDR3. Here the CDR3 DNA reads TGTGCCAGCAGCTTGAGGGACAGCTACGAGCAGTACGTC. Its translation: CASSLRDSYEQYV.

Only one count was recorded for this clone. This chain uses TRBV9 with TRBJ1-6; no firm D call. The CDR3 covers 14 residues. Per germline, CDR1 SGDLS and CDR2 YYNGEE. V lost 3 bases and J lost 7, with 11 bases in between. CDR3 nucleotides: TGTGCCAGCAGCGCAGATCGTCAGAATTCACCCCTCCACTTT. Its protein product is CASSADRQNSPLHF. The variable domain in full, completed from reference TRBV9 and TRBJ1-6, reads DSGVTQTPKHLITATGQRVTLRCSPRSGDLSVYWYQQSLDQGLQFLIQYYNGEERAKGNILERFSAQQFPDLHSELNLSSLELGDSALYFCASSADRQNSPLHFGNGTRLTVT.

V and J are TRBV5-6 and TRBJ1-4; no firm D call. Per the germline V gene, CDR1 is SGHDT and CDR2 is YYEEEE. Trimming shortened V by 1 base and J by 7 bases, and 8 bases separated the two germline ends. The CDR3 extends over 13 amino acids. The chain's CDR3 is CASSLRGSEKLFF. In DNA form, the CDR3 reads TGTGCCAGCAGCTTGCGGGGTTCTGAAAAACTGTTTTTT.

V is TRBV23-1 and J is TRBJ2-7, with unresolved D. TRBV23-1 is annotated as an ORF whose role is uncertain. Trimming removed 8 bases at V and 4 bases at J, with 9 bases between. This CDR3 spans 11 amino acids. CDR3 in amino acids: CASPYRYEQYV. The CDR3 DNA reads TGCGCCAGCCCCTATCGTTACGAGCAGTACGTC.

This chain joins TRBV5-6 and TRBJ2-7, with 9 bases fitting TRBD1. From germline, CDR1 is SGHDT and CDR2 YYEEEE. Losses at the gene ends were 3 bases for V and 2 bases for J; bases not matched to a gene: 9. This CDR3 contains 16 residues. As DNA, the CDR3 is TGTGCCAGCAGCTCCTGGGGACAGGGTAGGACCTACGAGCAGTACGTC. Translated, it gives CASSSWGQGRTYEQYV.

The J gene is TRBJ1-1, the V gene TRBV19, with TRBD1 matching over 8 bases. CDR1 is LNHDA and CDR2 is SQIVND in the germline V gene (reference sequence). This CDR3 is built from 13 residues. V shed 10 bases and J 5 bases; nucleotides not matched to a gene: 9. CDR3 region: CATSRGPGTEAFF. CDR3 bases: TGTGCCACTAGCAGGGGGCCGGGTACTGAAGCTTTCTTT.